This is a list of T cell receptor beta chains from one sample in a study of control samples from healthy donors and cancer patients. The data were produced by immunoSEQ multiplex PCR, yet TCRdb's version contains in-frame clones alone and is incomplete. Here the sample spans about 180,000 clones, almost 90% being singletons. The sequencing input was blood. These TCRs come from a woman between 45 and 60 years old in good health. CDR3s leave out the opening cysteine and the closing phenylalanine or tryptophan.

V gene,J gene,CDR3 protein
TRBV5-1,TRBJ1-4,ASSTGHGLEEKLF
TRBV4-1,TRBJ1-5,ASSQFPAINNQPQH
TRBV5-1,TRBJ2-5,ASTSGTQETQY
TRBV19,TRBJ2-1,ACGTSGKYLDNEQF
TRBV3-1/TRBV3-2,TRBJ1-1,ASSPGPFRGAF
TRBV29-1,TRBJ2-1,SVERGVSLNEQF
TRBV4-1,TRBJ2-1,ASSQEGDNEQF
TRBV20-1,TRBJ2-1,SASSRQRERNEQF
TRBV10-3,TRBJ2-1,AISGDRVNEQF
TRBV9,TRBJ2-3,ASSVPGSTQY
TRBV5-4,TRBJ2-5,ASSPPRGETQY
TRBV6-6,TRBJ1-2,ASSYVGGGGCT
TRBV11-1,TRBJ1-2,ASSPISDYGYT
TRBV28,TRBJ2-7,ASRQRLAGGPGYEQY
TRBV7-2,TRBJ2-7,ASSLGVRYYEQY